Listed below are T cell receptor beta chains from one sample, sequenced in a study of blood T cell repertoires in COVID-19. Clones were read by immunoSEQ multiplex PCR, and TCRdb kept only the in-frame ones, dropping some. Found here are about 86,000 clones, around four fifths of them singletons; the top ten hold 3.4%. What was sequenced was peripheral blood. These receptors originate from a middle-aged man with acute or convalescent COVID-19. Both conserved end residues are part of each CDR3. The order of the fields is V gene, J gene, CDR3 length, D gene, clone size, CDR3 protein, CDR3 DNA. A D gene is named only where the DNA matches it firmly. Part of the rows lack a size; the others show once, few, many or a class for expanded clones.

V gene: TRBV6-6
J gene: TRBJ1-1
CDR3 length: 14
D gene: -
clone size: -
CDR3 protein: CASSYSIGRVEAFF
CDR3 DNA: TGTGCCAGCAGTTACTCGATTGGCAGGGTTGAAGCTTTCTTT

V gene: TRBV7-2
J gene: TRBJ2-1
CDR3 length: 14
D gene: TRBD2
clone size: -
CDR3 protein: CASGLAGLYNEQFF
CDR3 DNA: TGTGCCAGCGGACTAGCGGGACTTTACAATGAGCAGTTCTTC

V gene: TRBV4-2
J gene: TRBJ2-2
CDR3 length: 16
D gene: TRBD1
clone size: -
CDR3 protein: CASSQGGQGRTGELFF
CDR3 DNA: TGTGCCAGCAGCCAAGGAGGACAGGGGAGGACCGGGGAGCTGTTTTTT

V gene: TRBV2
J gene: TRBJ2-7
CDR3 length: 17
D gene: TRBD1
clone size: once
CDR3 protein: CASSETTGTVVFTEQYF
CDR3 DNA: TGTGCCAGCAGTGAAACTACTGGGACAGTAGTTTTTACCGAGCAGTACTTC

V gene: TRBV19
J gene: TRBJ1-1
CDR3 length: 17
D gene: TRBD1
clone size: -
CDR3 protein: CASSIVPGQGPGTEAFF
CDR3 DNA: TGTGCCAGTAGTATAGTCCCGGGACAGGGACCGGGGACTGAAGCTTTCTTT

V gene: TRBV15
J gene: TRBJ2-5
CDR3 length: 15
D gene: TRBD2
clone size: once
CDR3 protein: CATSDPKSGGETQYF
CDR3 DNA: TGTGCCACCAGCGATCCGAAGTCGGGGGGAGAGACCCAGTACTTC

V gene: TRBV10-2
J gene: TRBJ2-1
CDR3 length: 15
D gene: TRBD2
clone size: -
CDR3 protein: CASSDLAGEANEQFF
CDR3 DNA: TGCGCCAGCAGTGACCTAGCGGGGGAAGCTAATGAGCAGTTCTTC

V gene: TRBV3-1/TRBV3-2
J gene: TRBJ1-2
CDR3 length: 14
D gene: -
clone size: few
CDR3 protein: CASSHTRVTYGYTF
CDR3 DNA: TGTGCCAGCAGTCATACGAGGGTAACCTATGGCTACACCTTC

V gene: TRBV3-1/TRBV3-2
J gene: TRBJ1-5
CDR3 length: 13
D gene: -
clone size: -
CDR3 protein: CASSQDLNQPQHF
CDR3 DNA: TGTGCCAGCAGCCAAGATCTTAATCAGCCCCAGCATTTT

V gene: TRBV6-2/TRBV6-3
J gene: TRBJ2-3
CDR3 length: 13
D gene: -
clone size: -
CDR3 protein: CASSLLATDTQYF
CDR3 DNA: TGTGCCAGCAGTTTGCTAGCAACAGATACGCAGTATTTT

V gene: TRBV10-3
J gene: TRBJ1-6
CDR3 length: 14
D gene: -
clone size: -
CDR3 protein: CATLGPSLNSPLHF
CDR3 DNA: TGTGCCACCTTGGGGCCGTCGCTAAATTCACCCCTCCACTTT

V gene: TRBV24-1
J gene: TRBJ2-3
CDR3 length: 13
D gene: TRBD1
clone size: once
CDR3 protein: CATRDGTADTQYF
CDR3 DNA: TGTGCCACCAGGGACGGGACAGCAGATACGCAGTATTTT

V gene: TRBV5-3
J gene: TRBJ2-7
CDR3 length: 16
D gene: TRBD2
clone size: -
CDR3 protein: CARSPRTSGSSYEQYF
CDR3 DNA: TGTGCCAGAAGCCCGCGGACTAGCGGGAGCTCCTACGAGCAGTACTTC

V gene: TRBV24-1
J gene: TRBJ1-5
CDR3 length: 13
D gene: -
clone size: once
CDR3 protein: CATSTGVGQPQHF
CDR3 DNA: TGTGCCACCTCAACAGGTGTGGGTCAGCCCCAGCATTTT

V gene: TRBV27
J gene: TRBJ2-1
CDR3 length: 12
D gene: -
clone size: few
CDR3 protein: CASSLNYNEQFF
CDR3 DNA: TGTGCCAGCAGCCTTAATTACAATGAGCAGTTCTTC

V gene: TRBV7-7
J gene: TRBJ1-4
CDR3 length: 14
D gene: -
clone size: -
CDR3 protein: CASSLVAGNEKLFF
CDR3 DNA: TGTGCCAGCAGCTTAGTAGCGGGAAATGAAAAACTGTTTTTT

V gene: TRBV30
J gene: TRBJ2-6
CDR3 length: 16
D gene: -
clone size: few
CDR3 protein: CAWSELLPSGANVLTF
CDR3 DNA: TGTGCCTGGAGCGAACTGTTGCCATCTGGGGCCAACGTCCTGACTTTC

V gene: TRBV6-2/TRBV6-3
J gene: TRBJ2-5
CDR3 length: 14
D gene: -
clone size: -
CDR3 protein: CASSAAVRGETQYF
CDR3 DNA: TGTGCCAGCAGTGCAGCAGTAAGGGGAGAGACCCAGTACTTC

V gene: TRBV24-1
J gene: TRBJ2-3
CDR3 length: 16
D gene: -
clone size: -
CDR3 protein: CATSDFGSSGTDTQYF
CDR3 DNA: TGTGCCACCAGTGATTTTGGAAGTTCAGGGACAGATACGCAGTATTTT

V gene: TRBV7-2
J gene: TRBJ1-1
CDR3 length: 13
D gene: -
clone size: -
CDR3 protein: CASSLVTGNEAFF
CDR3 DNA: TGTGCCAGCAGCTTAGTTACGGGAAATGAAGCTTTCTTT

V gene: TRBV7-9
J gene: TRBJ1-3
CDR3 length: 16
D gene: -
clone size: -
CDR3 protein: CASSSPLSTSGNTIYF
CDR3 DNA: TGTGCCAGCAGCTCGCCTCTCTCCACATCCGGAAACACCATATATTTT

V gene: TRBV28
J gene: TRBJ2-5
CDR3 length: 14
D gene: -
clone size: -
CDR3 protein: CASSLSPGTTTQYF
CDR3 DNA: TGTGCCAGCAGTTTATCCCCGGGAACTACGACCCAGTACTTC

V gene: TRBV10-1
J gene: TRBJ1-1
CDR3 length: 13
D gene: -
clone size: once
CDR3 protein: CASSPSGNTEAFF
CDR3 DNA: TGCGCCAGCAGTCCTAGCGGGAACACTGAAGCTTTCTTT

V gene: TRBV21-1
J gene: TRBJ1-5
CDR3 length: 15
D gene: -
clone size: -
CDR3 protein: CASSPTLKPNQPQHF
CDR3 DNA: TGTGCCAGCAGCCCGACTCTTAAACCGAATCAGCCCCAGCATTTT

V gene: TRBV7-7
J gene: TRBJ2-2
CDR3 length: 15
D gene: -
clone size: once
CDR3 protein: CASSLTGSNTGELFF
CDR3 DNA: TGTGCCAGCAGCTTAACAGGCTCGAACACCGGGGAGCTGTTTTTT

V gene: TRBV27
J gene: TRBJ2-2
CDR3 length: 15
D gene: -
clone size: -
CDR3 protein: CASRSSGSWTGELFF
CDR3 DNA: TGTGCCAGCAGATCTTCGGGGAGTTGGACCGGGGAGCTGTTTTTT

V gene: TRBV6-4
J gene: TRBJ1-5
CDR3 length: 14
D gene: -
clone size: -
CDR3 protein: CASSVQYGNQPQHF
CDR3 DNA: TGTGCCAGCAGTGTACAGTATGGCAATCAGCCCCAGCATTTT

V gene: TRBV6-6
J gene: TRBJ1-2
CDR3 length: 15
D gene: -
clone size: few
CDR3 protein: CASRGTGTYNYGYTF
CDR3 DNA: TGTGCCAGCAGGGGAACAGGGACCTATAACTATGGCTACACCTTC

V gene: TRBV9
J gene: TRBJ2-3
CDR3 length: 16
D gene: TRBD2
clone size: -
CDR3 protein: CASSVGSSGSTDTQYF
CDR3 DNA: TGTGCCAGCAGCGTAGGTTCTAGCGGGAGCACAGATACGCAGTATTTT

V gene: TRBV7-9
J gene: TRBJ1-5
CDR3 length: 15
D gene: TRBD1
clone size: few
CDR3 protein: CASSWGTGANQPQHF
CDR3 DNA: TGTGCCAGCAGCTGGGGGACAGGCGCCAATCAGCCCCAGCATTTT

V gene: TRBV7-2
J gene: TRBJ2-5
CDR3 length: 11
D gene: -
clone size: -
CDR3 protein: CASSQGHPQYF
CDR3 DNA: TGTGCCAGCAGCCAGGGACATCCCCAGTACTTC

V gene: TRBV11-3
J gene: TRBJ2-2
CDR3 length: 13
D gene: -
clone size: once
CDR3 protein: CASSLDLAGELFF
CDR3 DNA: TGTGCCAGCAGCTTAGATCTCGCCGGGGAGCTGTTTTTT

V gene: TRBV27
J gene: TRBJ1-5
CDR3 length: 15
D gene: TRBD1
clone size: -
CDR3 protein: CASREDGTENQPQHF
CDR3 DNA: TGTGCCAGCAGAGAAGATGGGACAGAGAATCAGCCCCAGCATTTT

V gene: TRBV11-3
J gene: TRBJ1-6
CDR3 length: 13
D gene: -
clone size: few
CDR3 protein: CASSKDRLAPLHF
CDR3 DNA: TGTGCCAGCAGCAAGGACAGATTGGCACCCCTCCACTTT

V gene: TRBV5-1
J gene: TRBJ2-1
CDR3 length: 14
D gene: TRBD1
clone size: -
CDR3 protein: CASSSGQGINEQFF
CDR3 DNA: TGCGCCAGCAGCTCGGGACAGGGAATCAATGAGCAGTTCTTC

V gene: TRBV19
J gene: TRBJ1-1
CDR3 length: 16
D gene: -
clone size: -
CDR3 protein: CASSIDLSRVGTEAFF
CDR3 DNA: TGTGCCAGTAGTATAGATCTATCCAGGGTTGGGACTGAAGCTTTCTTT

V gene: TRBV4-3
J gene: TRBJ1-1
CDR3 length: 14
D gene: -
clone size: -
CDR3 protein: CASSQGTGYTEAFF
CDR3 DNA: TGCGCCAGCAGCCAAGGAACGGGGTACACTGAAGCTTTCTTT

V gene: TRBV6-5
J gene: TRBJ1-2
CDR3 length: 14
D gene: TRBD1
clone size: -
CDR3 protein: CASSYSGQGGGYTF
CDR3 DNA: TGTGCCAGCAGTTACTCAGGACAGGGTGGGGGCTACACCTTC

V gene: TRBV7-2
J gene: TRBJ2-5
CDR3 length: 14
D gene: TRBD1
clone size: -
CDR3 protein: CASSSDRAAETQYF
CDR3 DNA: TGTGCCAGCAGCTCCGACAGGGCGGCAGAGACCCAGTACTTC

V gene: TRBV3-1/TRBV3-2
J gene: TRBJ1-1
CDR3 length: 13
D gene: TRBD1
clone size: -
CDR3 protein: CASSRGQGTEAFF
CDR3 DNA: TGTGCCAGCAGCCGCGGACAGGGCACTGAAGCTTTCTTT

V gene: TRBV5-1
J gene: TRBJ2-7
CDR3 length: 15
D gene: TRBD1
clone size: -
CDR3 protein: CASRRSTGGKDEQYF
CDR3 DNA: TGCGCCAGCAGGAGGTCGACAGGGGGCAAGGACGAGCAGTACTTC

V gene: TRBV30
J gene: TRBJ1-5
CDR3 length: 18
D gene: -
clone size: few
CDR3 protein: CAWSDPAAGSYSNQPQHF
CDR3 DNA: TGTGCCTGGAGTGACCCTGCAGCGGGATCCTATAGCAATCAGCCCCAGCATTTT

V gene: TRBV18
J gene: TRBJ2-7
CDR3 length: 13
D gene: -
clone size: -
CDR3 protein: CASSPATSYEQYF
CDR3 DNA: TGTGCCAGCTCACCGGCCACCTCCTACGAGCAGTACTTC

V gene: TRBV11-3
J gene: TRBJ2-1
CDR3 length: 14
D gene: -
clone size: -
CDR3 protein: CASSRDSPWDEQFF
CDR3 DNA: TGTGCCAGCAGCCGGGACTCGCCTTGGGATGAGCAGTTCTTC

V gene: TRBV19
J gene: TRBJ2-7
CDR3 length: 16
D gene: -
clone size: -
CDR3 protein: CATASQAGSASYEQYF
CDR3 DNA: TGTGCCACCGCAAGCCAGGCAGGGTCCGCATCCTACGAGCAGTACTTC

V gene: TRBV6-2/TRBV6-3
J gene: TRBJ1-2
CDR3 length: 14
D gene: -
clone size: -
CDR3 protein: CASSPPGVVGGYTF
CDR3 DNA: TGTGCCAGCAGCCCACCGGGAGTCGTAGGAGGCTACACCTTC

V gene: TRBV7-9
J gene: TRBJ1-1
CDR3 length: 14
D gene: -
clone size: once
CDR3 protein: CASSFPGQNTEAFF
CDR3 DNA: TGTGCCAGCAGCTTCCCAGGACAGAACACTGAAGCTTTCTTT

V gene: TRBV29-1
J gene: TRBJ2-7
CDR3 length: 12
D gene: -
clone size: -
CDR3 protein: CSVSGQTYEQYF
CDR3 DNA: TGCAGCGTTTCCGGACAGACCTACGAGCAGTACTTC

V gene: TRBV28
J gene: TRBJ2-2
CDR3 length: 14
D gene: -
clone size: -
CDR3 protein: CASTQQPNTGELFF
CDR3 DNA: TGTGCCAGCACCCAACAGCCGAACACCGGGGAGCTGTTTTTT

V gene: TRBV5-1
J gene: TRBJ2-5
CDR3 length: 14
D gene: -
clone size: -
CDR3 protein: CASSLEGEGETQYF
CDR3 DNA: TGCGCCAGCAGCTTGGAGGGTGAGGGTGAGACCCAGTACTTC

V gene: TRBV5-1
J gene: TRBJ1-1
CDR3 length: 15
D gene: TRBD1
clone size: -
CDR3 protein: CASSGRQGRNTEAFF
CDR3 DNA: TGCGCCAGCAGCGGAAGACAGGGGAGAAACACTGAAGCTTTCTTT

V gene: TRBV7-2
J gene: TRBJ1-1
CDR3 length: 13
D gene: -
clone size: -
CDR3 protein: CASSLGGSTEAFF
CDR3 DNA: TGTGCCAGCAGCTTAGGAGGCAGCACTGAAGCTTTCTTT

V gene: TRBV4-3
J gene: TRBJ2-1
CDR3 length: 16
D gene: TRBD2
clone size: -
CDR3 protein: CASSQFTASGDNEQFF
CDR3 DNA: TGCGCCAGCAGCCAATTTACGGCTAGCGGGGACAATGAGCAGTTCTTC

V gene: TRBV5-1
J gene: TRBJ1-5
CDR3 length: 14
D gene: TRBD1
clone size: -
CDR3 protein: CASSLSGQDQPQHF
CDR3 DNA: TGCGCCAGCAGCTTGTCGGGACAGGATCAGCCCCAGCATTTT

V gene: TRBV6-6
J gene: TRBJ1-2
CDR3 length: 13
D gene: -
clone size: -
CDR3 protein: CASSQTVNYGYTF
CDR3 DNA: TGTGCCAGCAGTCAGACAGTCAACTATGGCTACACCTTC

V gene: TRBV5-6
J gene: TRBJ2-3
CDR3 length: 11
D gene: -
clone size: -
CDR3 protein: CASSLTDTQYF
CDR3 DNA: TGTGCCAGCAGCCTCACAGATACGCAGTATTTT

V gene: TRBV16
J gene: TRBJ1-1
CDR3 length: 13
D gene: -
clone size: -
CDR3 protein: CASSQWGGTEAFF
CDR3 DNA: TGTGCCAGCAGCCAATGGGGCGGCACTGAAGCTTTCTTT

V gene: TRBV27
J gene: TRBJ1-2
CDR3 length: 15
D gene: TRBD1
clone size: -
CDR3 protein: CASSKTGTGGYGYTF
CDR3 DNA: TGTGCCAGCAGCAAAACCGGGACAGGGGGTTATGGCTACACCTTC